This is a list of T cell receptor beta chains from one sample in a study of T cell clonotyping in hematopoietic cell transplantation. Using immunoSEQ multiplex PCR, the repertoire was profiled, and TCRdb retains in-frame clones only, with some absent. The repertoire holds 16,000 or so clones, with around 71% as singletons. The sequencing input was peripheral blood mononuclear cells. These receptors all come from a woman between 55 and 75 years old in good health. Some clones in this sample may be carry-over from other donors' samples. The CDR3 runs from the conserved cysteine through the conserved F or W. The D gene is left open where the match is weak. The size field is filled for only some rows; it gives once, few, many or a size class.

V	size	J	D	DNA	CDR3
TRBV6-5	.	TRBJ1-1	TRBD1	TGTGCCAGCAGGCTAGGACAGGCGAACACTGAAGCTTTCTTT	CASRLGQANTEAFF
TRBV5-4	.	TRBJ2-7	.	TGTGCCAGCAGCCGGGATCCGGGACCATCGCACGAGCAGTACTTC	CASSRDPGPSHEQYF
TRBV19	.	TRBJ1-2	.	TGTGCCAGTAGTATAGGAGAGGGCCTGGGCTACTATGGCTACACCTTC	CASSIGEGLGYYGYTF
TRBV9	.	TRBJ1-2	.	TGTGCCAGCAGCGTAGTACGGGGGAGACACACCTTC	CASSVVRGRHTF
TRBV7-9	few	TRBJ1-5	.	TGTGCCAGCAGCTTAGGGGAGCACAACAATCAGCCCCAGCATTTT	CASSLGEHNNQPQHF
TRBV28	.	TRBJ1-2	TRBD1	TGTGCCAGCAGGACAATACAGGGGGCGGAGGGCTATGGCTACACCTTC	CASRTIQGAEGYGYTF
TRBV5-1	.	TRBJ1-2	.	TGCGCCAGCAGCGCCACTGCGGGGGCGGACTATGGCTACACCTTC	CASSATAGADYGYTF
TRBV30	.	TRBJ2-7	TRBD1	TGTGCCTGGACATACGGGACAGGGGTTCTGTACTTC	CAWTYGTGVLYF
TRBV29-1	.	TRBJ2-7	.	TGCAGCGTCATAGTCTACGAGCAGTACTTC	CSVIVYEQYF
TRBV11-1	few	TRBJ1-2	TRBD1	TGTGCCAGCAGCACCCGACAGGGCGGGGTGTCTGGCTACACCTTC	CASSTRQGGVSGYTF
TRBV5-1	.	TRBJ1-2	TRBD1	TGCGCCAGCAGCTTAGCAGGGGGTGGTGGCTACACCTTC	CASSLAGGGGYTF
TRBV30	.	TRBJ2-5	.	TGTGCCTGGAGTGGGAGAGGGACGCAAGAGACCCAGTACTTC	CAWSGRGTQETQYF
TRBV28	.	TRBJ2-5	.	TGTGCCAGCAGTTTACTGTCCGCAGGGGAGACCCAGTACTTC	CASSLLSAGETQYF
TRBV7-2	few	TRBJ2-2	TRBD1	TGTGCCAGCAGCCCTTATCACAGGGGGCAGGACACCGGGGAGCTGTTTTTT	CASSPYHRGQDTGELFF
TRBV6-5	.	TRBJ1-2	TRBD1	TGTGCCAGCAGTTCCTTTGGGACAGAGCGATATGGCTACACCTTC	CASSSFGTERYGYTF
TRBV6-5	.	TRBJ2-7	TRBD2	TGTGCCAGCAGCGGAACTAGCGGGGGTTCCGAGCAGTACTTC	CASSGTSGGSEQYF
TRBV2	.	TRBJ1-6	.	TGTGCCAGCAGTGAAGCGCGGGGGGGCTATAATTCACCCCTCCACTTT	CASSEARGGYNSPLHF
TRBV7-2	.	TRBJ2-2	TRBD1	TGTGCCAGCAGCGTCTACAGGGGCACCGGGGAGCTGTTTTTT	CASSVYRGTGELFF
TRBV4-2	.	TRBJ2-7	TRBD1	TGTGCCAGCAGCCCTCCGGGACAGGGAGCCAAGCAGTACTTC	CASSPPGQGAKQYF
TRBV7-2	.	TRBJ1-6	TRBD1	TGTGCCAGCAGCCCAGGGGGATCGAATTCACCCCTCCACTTT	CASSPGGSNSPLHF
TRBV29-1	.	TRBJ1-2	.	TGCAGCGCCTACATTGACCCCTATAAGGAAGGCTACACCTTC	CSAYIDPYKEGYTF
TRBV29-1	.	TRBJ2-7	.	TGCAGCGTTGACAGGCAGGGGACCTACGAGCAGTACTTC	CSVDRQGTYEQYF
TRBV30	.	TRBJ2-7	TRBD2	TGTGCCTGGAGTTTCCGGACTAGCTGGGCCGTTCCATCCTACGAGCAGTACTTC	CAWSFRTSWAVPSYEQYF
TRBV4-3	once	TRBJ2-3	.	TGCGCCAGCAGCCAAGTGGAGGGAACAGATACGCAGTATTTT	CASSQVEGTDTQYF
TRBV19	few	TRBJ2-6	.	TGTGCCAGTAGGCCGCAGAGCTCTGGGGCCAACGTCCTGACTTTC	CASRPQSSGANVLTF
TRBV28	few	TRBJ1-3	.	TGTGCCAGCAGCCTAGGACCTCTTGGAAACACCATATATTTT	CASSLGPLGNTIYF